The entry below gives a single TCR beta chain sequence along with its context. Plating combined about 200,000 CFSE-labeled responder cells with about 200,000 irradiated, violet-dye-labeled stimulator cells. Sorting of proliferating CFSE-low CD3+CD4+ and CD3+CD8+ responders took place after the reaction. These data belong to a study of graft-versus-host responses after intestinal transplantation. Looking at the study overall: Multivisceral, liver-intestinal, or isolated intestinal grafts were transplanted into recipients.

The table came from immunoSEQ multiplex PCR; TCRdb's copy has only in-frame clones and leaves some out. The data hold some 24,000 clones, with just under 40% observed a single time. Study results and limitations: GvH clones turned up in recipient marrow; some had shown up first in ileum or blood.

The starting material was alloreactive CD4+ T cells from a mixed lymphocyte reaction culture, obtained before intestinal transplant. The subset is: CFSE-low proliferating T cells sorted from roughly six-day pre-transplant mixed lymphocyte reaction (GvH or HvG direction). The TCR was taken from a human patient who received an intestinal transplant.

The CDR3 bases are TGTGCCAGCAGCTTGGCTTCGGCAGGGGGCAGCTATGAGCAGTTCTTC. This sequence encodes CASSLASAGGSYEQFF. The chain has TRBV5-4 and TRBJ2-1; TRBD1 agrees at 8 bases. The CDR3 spans 16 residues. Germline V gene sequence: CDR1 SGHNT, CDR2 YYREEE (reference sequence). V dropped 0 bases and J dropped 8; count of bases not matched to a gene: 10. The full variable domain, with the rest looked up from reference TRBV5-4 and TRBJ2-1, is ETGVTQSPTHLIKTRGQQVTLRCSSQSGHNTVSWYQQALGQGPQFIFQYYREEENGRGNFPPRFSGLQFPNYSSELNVNALELDDSALYLCASSLASAGGSYEQFFGPGTRLTVL.